The 32 T cell receptor beta chains in this list originate from one sample, sequenced in a study of patients and donors after allogeneic stem cell transplantation. TCRdb re-analysed the RT-PCR reads in MiXCR, keeping a single row per CDR3 protein. The profile covers some 150,000 distinct CDR3 sequences, with about two fifths appearing a single time and about 50% taken by the ten largest. Input material: blood, either unsorted or a sorted T cell fraction (not recorded which). Source of these receptors: a human donor who was either an allogeneic HSCT recipient or a stem cell or donor lymphocyte infusion donor (not recorded which). It is not recorded whose cells these are; they may come from a transplant donor.

This rearrangement joins TRBV12-3 or TRBV12-4 to TRBJ1-6, with D unclear. The CDR3 contains 13 residues. Trimming stripped 7 bases from V and 14 bases from J, with 18 bases between. Written as DNA, the CDR3 is TGTGCCAGCACCCCGGGTCTCACCCGGGCCCTCCACTTT. This encodes CASTPGLTRALHF.

In its sample, this clonotype was seen a few times. This chain connects TRBV7-8 to TRBJ1-6, with 10 bases aligning to TRBD1. CDR1 is SGHVS and CDR2 is FQNEAQ in the germline V gene. The CDR3 runs to 18 residues. V trimming: 4 bases; J trimming: 6 bases; junction bases outside the gene matches: 12. Written as DNA, the CDR3 is TGTGCCAGCAGCTGGTATTGGGACAGGGGAAGTTTTAATTCACCCCTCCACTTT. This gives the protein CASSWYWDRGSFNSPLHF.

V and J are TRBV12-3 or TRBV12-4 and TRBJ2-3; no firm D call. There are 14 residues in the CDR3. V lost 5 bases and J lost 4, with 13 bases in between. Written as DNA, the CDR3 is TGTGCCAGCAGTCCCCAAGGTGGTTCAGATACGCAGTATTTT. It translates to CASSPQGGSDTQYF.

The rearrangement links TRBV4-2 to TRBJ1-6; D not certain. The germline CDR1 and CDR2 sequences are LGHNA and YNFKEQ. V was shortened by 3 bases and J by 5 bases, with 17 bases between the two germline ends. The CDR3 extends over 17 amino acids. CDR3 amino acids: CASSQDPGRVHNSPLHF. The CDR3 bases are TGTGCCAGCAGCCAGGACCCAGGCCGGGTCCATAATTCACCCCTCCACTTT.

This clonotype was found a few times. The chain employs TRBV28 and TRBJ1-1; the D is unclear. This CDR3 is 13 amino acids long. The V gene lost 2 bases and the J gene lost 1 base, with 5 bases spanning the gap. Per germline, CDR1 MDHEN and CDR2 SYDVKM. The DNA for the CDR3 is TGTGCCAGCAGTTTAGATGAGAACACTGAAGCTTTCTTT. Its translation is CASSLDENTEAFF. Together with reference TRBV28 and TRBJ1-1, the CDR3 gives the full variable domain: DVKVTQSSRYLVKRTGEKVFLECVQDMDHENMFWYRQDPGLGLRLIYFSYDVKMKEKGDIPEGYSVSREKKERFSLILESASTNQTSMYLCASSLDENTEAFFGQGTRLTVV.

J is TRBJ1-1 and V is TRBV18; D may be TRBD1 (6 bases). This CDR3 is built from 14 residues. Germline V gives CDR1 KGHSH, CDR2 LQKENI. V was pared by 6 bases and J by 5 bases, with 16 bases between. The DNA for the CDR3 is TGTGCCAGCTCCGATCGGGGGCGGACAACTGAAGCTTTCTTT. It is translated as CASSDRGRTTEAFF.

V is TRBV5-1 and J is TRBJ2-2; D uncertain. Germline CDR1 and CDR2: SGHRS and YFSETQ. Trimming removed 2 bases from V and 0 bases from J, with 8 bases in between. This CDR3 is 15 amino acids long. The CDR3 region is CASSFGPANTGELFF. CDR3 in DNA: TGCGCCAGCAGCTTTGGTCCCGCGAACACCGGGGAGCTGTTTTTT.

This clonotype has more than one count but fewer than ten. This chain joins TRBV20-1 and TRBJ1-1; the D is unclear. This CDR3 is built from 12 residues. The ends were cut back, 2 bases at V and 0 bases at J, with 4 bases in the middle. Per germline, CDR1 DFQATT and CDR2 SNEGSKA (reference sequence). This chain's CDR3 is CSARTVNTEAFF. The DNA of the CDR3 is TGCAGTGCTAGAACGGTGAACACTGAAGCTTTCTTT.

The genes are TRBV10-3 and TRBJ2-1, with D perhaps matching TRBD2 (7 bases). The ends were cut back, 8 bases at V and 1 base at J, with 15 bases in the middle. The CDR3 length is 15 residues. From germline, CDR1 is ENHRY and CDR2 SYGVKD. DNA of the CDR3: TGTGCCATCGGCGGGCGGGGGCCATCCTACAATGAGCAGTTCTTC. It codes for CAIGGRGPSYNEQFF.

The chain links TRBV7-3 to TRBJ2-2; D gene uncertain. Per the germline V gene, CDR1 is SGHTA and CDR2 is FQGTGA. The CDR3 runs to 15 residues. The germline V and J ends were trimmed by 2 bases and 1 base, with 8 bases remaining between them. CDR3 loop: CASSLWAGNTGELFF. In nucleotides, the CDR3 is TGTGCCAGCAGCTTATGGGCAGGGAACACCGGGGAGCTGTTTTTT. The variable domain in full, completed from reference TRBV7-3 and TRBJ2-2, reads GAGVSQTPSNKVTEKGKYVELRCDPISGHTALYWYRQSLGQGPEFLIYFQGTGAADDSGLPNDRFFAVRPEGSVSTLKIQRTERGDSAVYLCASSLWAGNTGELFFGEGSRLTVL.

The chain recombines TRBV3-1 with TRBJ1-1, with D uncertain. The germline V gene has CDR1 LGHDT and CDR2 YNNKEL (reference sequence). Between the trimmed V and J ends, which lost 5 bases and 0 bases, there was a span of 7 bases. This CDR3 has 13 residues. This CDR3 is CASSSTVNTEAFF. The CDR3 DNA reads TGTGCCAGCAGCTCCACAGTGAACACTGAAGCTTTCTTT.

This clonotype was picked up a small number of times. The V gene is TRBV5-1, the J gene TRBJ2-7; D possibly matches TRBD1 or TRBD2 (5 bases each). The V end lost 2 bases, the J end lost 0 bases, and 9 bases lay between the germline ends. CDR3 length: 14 amino acids. In germline, CDR1 is SGHRS, CDR2 YFSETQ. For the CDR3, the DNA is TGCGCCAGCAGCTTTGGGACGGTCTCCTACGAGCAGTACTTC. This gives the protein CASSFGTVSYEQYF.

V and J are TRBV7-9 and TRBJ2-4; 7 bases fit TRBD1. The CDR3 has 15 residues. Germline V CDR1 and CDR2: SEHNR, FQNEAQ (reference sequence). The V gene end was trimmed by 4 bases and the J gene end by 6 bases; junction bases not matched to a gene: 9. CDR3 sequence reads: CASSSSLRQGNIQYF. The CDR3 nucleotides read TGTGCCAGCAGCTCCAGCCTTCGACAGGGAAACATTCAGTACTTC.

V usage is TRBV27 and J usage is TRBJ1-5, with D unresolved. Germline CDR1 MNHEY, CDR2 SMNVEV (reference sequence). V was shortened by 5 bases and J by 0 bases, with 8 bases between the two germline ends. This CDR3 has 14 amino acids. The DNA for the CDR3 is TGTGCCAGCAGTCCGACGGATAGCAATCAGCCCCAGCATTTT. Its translation: CASSPTDSNQPQHF.

The table lists this clonotype with a few counts. The genes are TRBV5-1 and TRBJ2-7; D unclear. Trimming shortened V by 4 bases and J by 2 bases, and 13 bases separated the two germline ends. In germline, CDR1 is SGHRS, CDR2 YFSETQ. This CDR3 is built from 14 residues. The CDR3 sequence: CASSTNGPPYEQYF. CDR3 nucleotides: TGCGCCAGCAGCACGAATGGACCACCCTACGAGCAGTACTTC.

The chain combines TRBV28 with TRBJ1-1; D not resolved. CDR3 length equals 11 residues. Germline CDR1 and CDR2: MDHEN and SYDVKM. V lost 7 bases to trimming and J lost 11 bases, with 14 bases between them. CDR3 DNA: TGTGCCAGCATCCAGCGCACCGCCGCTTTCTTT. Translating gives CASIQRTAAFF.

This clonotype occurred a few times. V is TRBV28 and J is TRBJ1-5, with D uncertain. Trimming removed 4 bases at V and 5 bases at J, with 15 bases between. Germline V gene lookup returns CDR1 MDHEN and CDR2 SYDVKM. CDR3 size: 15 residues. The CDR3 DNA reads TGTGCCAGCAGTTCCCCTATCCAGCCTCATCAGCCCCAGCATTTT. This gives the protein CASSSPIQPHQPQHF.

CDR3 bases: TGCAGCGTTGTTTTGGACAGGGCTAGTGAAAAACTGTTTTTT. Translating gives CSVVLDRASEKLFF. This chain joins TRBV29-1 and TRBJ1-4, with 8 positions matching TRBD1. The V segment lost 4 bases and the J segment 7 bases; nucleotides outside the gene matches: 8. The CDR3 is made up of 14 amino acids. Germline values: CDR1 SQVTM, CDR2 ANQGSEA.

The V and J genes are TRBV28 and TRBJ1-4, with TRBD1 as a possible D gene (5 bases). Germline values: CDR1 MDHEN, CDR2 SYDVKM. V lost 6 bases and J lost 8, with 19 bases in between. The CDR3 extends over 15 amino acids. CDR3 sequence (DNA): TGTGCCAGCAGCCCTTCAGGGAGGTTCGGAGAAAAACTGTTTTTT. It translates to CASSPSGRFGEKLFF.

The chain carries TRBV9 and TRBJ2-5; 13 bases align to TRBD2. This CDR3 contains 15 residues. The germline V gene encodes CDR1 SGDLS and CDR2 YYNGEE. V lost 3 bases to trimming and J lost 3 bases; unmatched junction nucleotides: 2. CDR3 sequence: CASSGTSGGKETQYF. CDR3 in DNA: TGTGCCAGCAGCGGGACTAGCGGGGGTAAAGAGACCCAGTACTTC.

The J gene is TRBJ1-1, the V gene TRBV12-3 or TRBV12-4; D unresolved. The CDR3 loop spans 14 amino acids. Trimming took 10 bases from V and 3 from J, leaving 18 bases between them. The DNA of the CDR3 is TGTGCCACCTACCTGGGGTGGGCCCACACTGAAGCTTTCTTT. It codes for CATYLGWAHTEAFF.

As concerns this clonotype: Its ends do not fully match the called genes, so a read error is possible. The V call is TRBV12-3 or TRBV12-4, the J call TRBJ1-1, with D possibly TRBD1 on 5 matching bases. The CDR3 consists of 14 residues. The CDR3 is CASSQGGMNSEAFF. CDR3 bases: TGTGCCAGCAGTCAGGGTGGGATGAACTCTGAAGCTTTCTTT.

This clonotype was counted only a few times. The chain employs TRBV29-1 and TRBJ1-1; no definite D call. The germline V gene encodes CDR1 SQVTM and CDR2 ANQGSEA. CDR3 length equals 14 residues. The ends were cut back, 6 bases at V and 4 bases at J, with 18 bases in the middle. CDR3 in amino acids: CSVTRTGKSTEAFF. DNA for the CDR3: TGCAGCGTAACGCGGACTGGGAAAAGCACTGAAGCTTTCTTT.

V gene TRBV4-1 combines with J gene TRBJ1-4; no definite D call. CDR1 MGHRA and CDR2 YSYEKL come from the germline V gene. The CDR3 covers 16 residues. The V end lost 4 bases, the J end lost 6 bases, and 18 bases lay between the germline ends. The CDR3, as DNA: TGCGCCAGCAGCCGGCAGCCGGGAAAAGAGGATGAAAAACTGTTTTTT. Its translation: CASSRQPGKEDEKLFF.

V gene TRBV12-3 or TRBV12-4 combines with J gene TRBJ2-3; 13 bases align to TRBD2. V trimming: 5 bases; J trimming: 3 bases; junction bases outside the gene matches: 5. This CDR3 has 16 residues. CDR3 protein: CASSEPLAGGTDTQYF. The DNA of the CDR3 is TGTGCCAGCAGTGAACCACTAGCGGGGGGGACAGATACGCAGTATTTT.

This rearrangement joins TRBV5-1 to TRBJ2-3; 10 nucleotides match TRBD2. The CDR3 is 16 residues long. Trimming removed 4 bases from V and 0 bases from J; junction bases left unmatched: 5. The germline V gene has CDR1 SGHRS and CDR2 YFSETQ. CDR3 nucleotides: TGCGCCAGCAGCGGAACTAGCGGGGCTAGCACAGATACGCAGTATTTT. This encodes CASSGTSGASTDTQYF.

CDR3 loop: CASSEYPGGEEKLFF. For the CDR3, the DNA is TGTGCCAGCAGTGAATATCCAGGGGGCGAAGAAAAACTGTTTTTT. This rearrangement joins TRBV6-1 to TRBJ1-4, with 8 positions matching TRBD1. The CDR3 has 15 residues. Germline loops: CDR1 MNHNS, CDR2 SASEGT. V lost 2 bases and J lost 8; bases outside the gene matches: 7.

The rearrangement links TRBV6-5 to TRBJ2-7; 7 bases are shared with TRBD2. Germline V gene sequence: CDR1 MNHEY, CDR2 SVGAGI. The CDR3 runs to 14 residues. Trimming removed 7 bases from V and 6 bases from J; junction bases left unmatched: 12. CDR3 bases: TGTGCCAGCATAGAGCCCTCGGGGGGAGGCGAGCAGTACTTC. This sequence encodes CASIEPSGGGEQYF.

The rearrangement uses TRBV7-3 and TRBJ1-1; D is unresolved. This CDR3 region has 14 residues. V was cut by 5 bases and J by 4 bases, with 14 bases left in between. Germline CDR1 and CDR2: SGHTA and FQGTGA. This CDR3 is CASSPSDGSTEAFF. The CDR3 DNA sequence: TGTGCCAGCAGCCCTTCGGACGGCTCCACTGAAGCTTTCTTT.

This clonotype was counted a few times. This sequence joins TRBV9 and TRBJ1-2; possibly TRBD1 for D (5 bases). Trimming pared 0 bases from V and 4 bases from J, leaving 13 bases between. There are 15 residues in the CDR3. Germline assignment: CDR1 SGDLS and CDR2 YYNGEE. The CDR3 loop reads CASSVAVGGVYGYTF. In nucleotides, the CDR3 is TGTGCCAGCAGCGTAGCCGTGGGGGGAGTCTATGGCTACACCTTC. The whole variable domain, remainder taken from reference TRBV9 and TRBJ1-2, is DSGVTQTPKHLITATGQRVTLRCSPRSGDLSVYWYQQSLDQGLQFLIQYYNGEERAKGNILERFSAQQFPDLHSELNLSSLELGDSALYFCASSVAVGGVYGYTFGSGTRLTVV.

The V gene is TRBV10-3, the J gene TRBJ2-5, with D hard to call. The CDR3 loop spans 13 amino acids. V shed 8 bases and J shed 2 bases, with 12 bases lying between them. Germline CDR1 is ENHRY and CDR2 is SYGVKD. CDR3 bases: TGTGCCATCTTGTCGGCAGATCAAGAGACCCAGTACTTC. Translating gives CAILSADQETQYF.

This chain uses TRBV27 with TRBJ2-1, with TRBD2 matching over 9 bases. The CDR3 has 14 residues. The trim removed 4 bases at V and 6 bases at J, leaving 4 bases unmatched. CDR1 is MNHEY, CDR2 SMNVEV, per germline (reference sequence). CDR3 loop: CASSSGTSPNEQFF. The DNA for the CDR3 is TGTGCCAGCAGTTCCGGGACTAGCCCCAATGAGCAGTTCTTC.